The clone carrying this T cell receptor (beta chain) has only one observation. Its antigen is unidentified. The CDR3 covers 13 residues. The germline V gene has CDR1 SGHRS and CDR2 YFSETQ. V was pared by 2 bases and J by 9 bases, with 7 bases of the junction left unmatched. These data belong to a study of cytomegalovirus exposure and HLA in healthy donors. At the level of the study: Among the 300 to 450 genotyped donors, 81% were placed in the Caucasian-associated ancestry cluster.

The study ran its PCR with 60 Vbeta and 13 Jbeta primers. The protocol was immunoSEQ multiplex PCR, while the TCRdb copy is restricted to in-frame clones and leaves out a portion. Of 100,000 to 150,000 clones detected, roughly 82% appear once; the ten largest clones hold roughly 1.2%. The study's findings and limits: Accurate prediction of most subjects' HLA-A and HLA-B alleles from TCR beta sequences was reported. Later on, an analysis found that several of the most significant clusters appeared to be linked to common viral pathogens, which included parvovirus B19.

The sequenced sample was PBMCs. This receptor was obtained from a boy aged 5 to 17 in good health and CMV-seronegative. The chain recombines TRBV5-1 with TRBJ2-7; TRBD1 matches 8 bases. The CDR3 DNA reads TGCGCCAGCAGCTTAGAACAGGGGGTAGCGCAGTACTTC. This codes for CASSLEQGVAQYF. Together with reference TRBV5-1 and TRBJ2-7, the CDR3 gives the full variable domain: KAGVTQTPRYLIKTRGQQVTLSCSPISGHRSVSWYQQTPGQGLQFLFEYFSETQRNKGNFPGRFSGRQFSNSRSEMNVSTLELGDSALYLCASSLEQGVAQYFGPGTRLTVT.